The present TCR beta chain was sequenced within a study of T-cell memory formation after mild COVID-19. Whole-study findings and limits: What remained unconfirmed was the SARS-CoV-2 specificity of second-wave clones peaking on day 37.

CDR3 length equals 13 residues. CDR1 is LGHNA and CDR2 is YNFKEQ in the germline V gene. Trimming left V 4 bases short and J 4 bases short, with 9 bases between. As concerns this clonotype: Its matching antigen is unknown.

Using its own MiXCR run on the 5' RACE reads, TCRdb lists one record per CDR3 protein. The sample gives fewer than 90,000 distinct CDR3 sequences, 10% to 15% of which show up once; less than 45% is in the top ten. The source of this sequence is a man aged 18 to 30 who had mild COVID-19 (a few samples of this study predate the infection). Cell type and time point are not known. Sequencing was carried out using PBMCs or a T cell subset sorted from them (not recorded which). This chain links TRBV4-2 with TRBJ2-3; D gene uncertain. The DNA of the CDR3 is TGTGCCAGCAGCCCCGAGGTTCCAGATACGCAGTATTTT. Translating gives CASSPEVPDTQYF.